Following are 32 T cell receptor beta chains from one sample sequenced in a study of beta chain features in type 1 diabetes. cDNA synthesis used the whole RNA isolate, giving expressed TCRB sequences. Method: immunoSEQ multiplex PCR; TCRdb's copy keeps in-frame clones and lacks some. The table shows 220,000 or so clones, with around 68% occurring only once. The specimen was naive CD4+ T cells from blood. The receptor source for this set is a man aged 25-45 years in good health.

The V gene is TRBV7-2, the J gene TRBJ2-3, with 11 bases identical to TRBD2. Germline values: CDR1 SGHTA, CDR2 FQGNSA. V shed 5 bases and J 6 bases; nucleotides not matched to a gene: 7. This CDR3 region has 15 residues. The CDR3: CASSALAGGPDTQYF. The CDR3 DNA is TGTGCCAGCAGCGCATTAGCGGGAGGGCCGGATACGCAGTATTTT.

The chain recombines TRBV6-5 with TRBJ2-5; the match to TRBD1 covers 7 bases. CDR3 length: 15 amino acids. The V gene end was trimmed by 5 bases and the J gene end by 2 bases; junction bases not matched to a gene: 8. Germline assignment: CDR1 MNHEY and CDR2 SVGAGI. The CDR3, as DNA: TGTGCCAGCAGTACCCCAGGGACAGCACAAGAGACCCAGTACTTC. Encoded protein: CASSTPGTAQETQYF.

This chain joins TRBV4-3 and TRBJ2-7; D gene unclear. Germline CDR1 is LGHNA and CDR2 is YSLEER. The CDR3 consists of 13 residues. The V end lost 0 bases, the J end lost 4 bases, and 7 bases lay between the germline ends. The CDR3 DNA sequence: TGCGCCAGCAGCCAAGAGATATGGTACGAGCAGTACTTC. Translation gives CASSQEIWYEQYF.

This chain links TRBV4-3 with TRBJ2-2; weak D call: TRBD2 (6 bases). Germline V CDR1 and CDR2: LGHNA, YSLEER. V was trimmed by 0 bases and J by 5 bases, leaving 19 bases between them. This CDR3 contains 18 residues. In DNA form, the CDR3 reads TGCGCCAGCAGCCAAGATGGAGGGACTCCCAGCGTAACCGGGGAGCTGTTTTTT. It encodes CASSQDGGTPSVTGELFF.

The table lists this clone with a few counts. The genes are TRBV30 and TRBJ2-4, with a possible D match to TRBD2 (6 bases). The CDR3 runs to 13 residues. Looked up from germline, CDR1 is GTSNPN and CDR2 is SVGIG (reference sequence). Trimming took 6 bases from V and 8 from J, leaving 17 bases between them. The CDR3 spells CACSTGGSDIQYF. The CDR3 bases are TGTGCCTGCTCCACAGGAGGGAGTGACATTCAGTACTTC.

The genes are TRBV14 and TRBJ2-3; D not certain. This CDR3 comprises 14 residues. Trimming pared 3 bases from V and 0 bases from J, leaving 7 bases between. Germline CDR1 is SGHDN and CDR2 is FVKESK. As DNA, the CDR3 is TGTGCCAGCAGCCAGACGCGGAGCACAGATACGCAGTATTTT. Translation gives CASSQTRSTDTQYF.

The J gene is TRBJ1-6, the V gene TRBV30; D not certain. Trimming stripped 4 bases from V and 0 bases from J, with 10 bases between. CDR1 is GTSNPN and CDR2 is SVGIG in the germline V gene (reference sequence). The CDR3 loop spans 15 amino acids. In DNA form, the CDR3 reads TGTGCCTGGACCCGGGAGAGCTCCTATAATTCACCCCTCCACTTT. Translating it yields CAWTRESSYNSPLHF.

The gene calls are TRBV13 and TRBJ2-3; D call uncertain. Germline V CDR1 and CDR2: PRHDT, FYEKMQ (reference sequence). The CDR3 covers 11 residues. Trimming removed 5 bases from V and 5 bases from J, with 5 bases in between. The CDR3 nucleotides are TGTGCCAGCAGCCCCCAAGATACGCAGTATTTT. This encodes CASSPQDTQYF.

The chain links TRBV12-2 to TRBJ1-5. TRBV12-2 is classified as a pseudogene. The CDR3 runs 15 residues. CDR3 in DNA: TGTGCAAGTCGCTCCCGACGGACGTACAATCAGCCCCAGCATTTT. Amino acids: CASRSRRTYNQPQHF.

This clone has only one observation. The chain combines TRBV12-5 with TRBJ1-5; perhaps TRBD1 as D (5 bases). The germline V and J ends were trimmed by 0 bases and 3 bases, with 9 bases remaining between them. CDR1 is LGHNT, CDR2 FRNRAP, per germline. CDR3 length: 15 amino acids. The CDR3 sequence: CASGLVAGNNQPQHF. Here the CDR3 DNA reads TGTGCTAGTGGTTTGGTGGCAGGGAACAATCAGCCCCAGCATTTT.

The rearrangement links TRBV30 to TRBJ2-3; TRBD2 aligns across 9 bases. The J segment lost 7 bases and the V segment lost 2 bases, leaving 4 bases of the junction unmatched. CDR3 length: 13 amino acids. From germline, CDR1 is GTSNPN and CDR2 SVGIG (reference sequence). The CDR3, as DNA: TGTGCCTGGAGTTTGTCTAGCGGGAATACGCAGTATTTT. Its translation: CAWSLSSGNTQYF.

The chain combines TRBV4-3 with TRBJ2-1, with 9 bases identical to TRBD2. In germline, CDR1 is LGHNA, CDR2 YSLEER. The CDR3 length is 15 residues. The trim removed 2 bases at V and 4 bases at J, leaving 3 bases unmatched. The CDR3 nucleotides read TGCGCCAGCAGCCAATTAGCGGGAGTTTACAATGAGCAGTTCTTC. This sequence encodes CASSQLAGVYNEQFF.

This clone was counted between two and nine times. CDR3 sequence (DNA): TGTGCCTGGACTCGTGTAACAGTCGGGACCCAGTACTTC. Its protein is CAWTRVTVGTQYF. The chain has TRBV30 and TRBJ2-5; no clear D gene. The CDR3 loop spans 13 amino acids. Germline V lookup: CDR1 GTSNPN, CDR2 SVGIG (reference sequence). Trimming stripped 4 bases from V and 7 bases from J, with 16 bases between.

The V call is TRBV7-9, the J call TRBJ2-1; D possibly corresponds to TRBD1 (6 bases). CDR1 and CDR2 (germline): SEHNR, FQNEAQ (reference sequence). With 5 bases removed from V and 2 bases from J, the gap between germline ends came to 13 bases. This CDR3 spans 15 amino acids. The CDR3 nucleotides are TGTGCCAGCAGCCTACAGGGTATGACCTACAATGAGCAGTTCTTC. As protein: CASSLQGMTYNEQFF.

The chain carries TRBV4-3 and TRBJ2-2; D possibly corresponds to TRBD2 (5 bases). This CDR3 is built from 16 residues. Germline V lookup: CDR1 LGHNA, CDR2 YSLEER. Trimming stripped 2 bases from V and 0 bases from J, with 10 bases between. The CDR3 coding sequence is TGCGCCAGCAGCCAATCATACGGGGCGAACACCGGGGAGCTGTTTTTT. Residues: CASSQSYGANTGELFF.

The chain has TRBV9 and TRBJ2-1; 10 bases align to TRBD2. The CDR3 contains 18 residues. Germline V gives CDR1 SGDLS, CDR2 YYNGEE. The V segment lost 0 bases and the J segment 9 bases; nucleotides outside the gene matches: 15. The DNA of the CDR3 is TGTGCCAGCAGCGTAGGAGCTAGCGGGAGAACTTCGGTGGGTGAGCAGTTCTTC. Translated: CASSVGASGRTSVGEQFF. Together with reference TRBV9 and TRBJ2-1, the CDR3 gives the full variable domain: DSGVTQTPKHLITATGQRVTLRCSPRSGDLSVYWYQQSLDQGLQFLIQYYNGEERAKGNILERFSAQQFPDLHSELNLSSLELGDSALYFCASSVGASGRTSVGEQFFGPGTRLTVL.

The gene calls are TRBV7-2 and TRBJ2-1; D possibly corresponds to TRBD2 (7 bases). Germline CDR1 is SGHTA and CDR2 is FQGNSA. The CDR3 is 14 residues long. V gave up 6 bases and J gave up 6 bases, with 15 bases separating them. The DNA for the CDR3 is TGTGCCAGCAGTCGGGGGGCCTCGCCCAATGAGCAGTTCTTC. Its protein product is CASSRGASPNEQFF.

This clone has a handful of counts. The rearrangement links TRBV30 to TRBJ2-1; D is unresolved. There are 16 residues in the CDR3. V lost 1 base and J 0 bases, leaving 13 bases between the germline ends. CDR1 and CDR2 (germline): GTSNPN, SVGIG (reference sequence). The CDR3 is CAWSDDTASSYNEQFF. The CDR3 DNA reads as TGTGCCTGGAGTGATGACACAGCGAGCTCCTACAATGAGCAGTTCTTC.

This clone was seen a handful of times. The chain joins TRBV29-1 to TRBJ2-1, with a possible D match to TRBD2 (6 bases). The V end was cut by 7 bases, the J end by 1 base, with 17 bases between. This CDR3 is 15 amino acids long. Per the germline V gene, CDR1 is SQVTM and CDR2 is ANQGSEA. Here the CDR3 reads CSASELAGSYNEQFF. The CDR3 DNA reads TGCAGCGCCTCCGAACTAGCCGGGTCCTACAATGAGCAGTTCTTC.

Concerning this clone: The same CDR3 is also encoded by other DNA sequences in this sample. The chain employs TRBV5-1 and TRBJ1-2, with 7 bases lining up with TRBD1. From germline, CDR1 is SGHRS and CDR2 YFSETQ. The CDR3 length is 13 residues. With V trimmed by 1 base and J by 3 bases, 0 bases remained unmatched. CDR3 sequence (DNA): TGCGCCAGCAGCTTGACAGGGGACTATGGCTACACCTTC. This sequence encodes CASSLTGDYGYTF.

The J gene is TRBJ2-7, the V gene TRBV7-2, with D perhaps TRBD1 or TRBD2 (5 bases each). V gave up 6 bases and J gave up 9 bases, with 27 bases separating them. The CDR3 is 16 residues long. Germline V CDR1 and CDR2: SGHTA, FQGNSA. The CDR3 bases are TGTGCCAGCAGTCAGAGGGGTCCCAGGTCCGCAAGTTTGCAGTACTTC. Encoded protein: CASSQRGPRSASLQYF.

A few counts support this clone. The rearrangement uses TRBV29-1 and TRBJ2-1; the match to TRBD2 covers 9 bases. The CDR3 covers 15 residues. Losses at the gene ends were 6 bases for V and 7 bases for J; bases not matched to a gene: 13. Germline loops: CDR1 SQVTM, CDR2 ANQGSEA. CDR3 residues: CSVAYISGRKNEQFF. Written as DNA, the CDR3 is TGCAGCGTCGCCTATATCAGCGGGAGGAAGAATGAGCAGTTCTTC.

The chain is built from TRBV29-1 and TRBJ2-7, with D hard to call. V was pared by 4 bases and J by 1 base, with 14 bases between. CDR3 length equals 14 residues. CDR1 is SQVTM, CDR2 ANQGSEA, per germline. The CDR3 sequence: CSVATLGPSYEQYF. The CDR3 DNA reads TGCAGCGTTGCCACTTTGGGCCCTTCCTACGAGCAGTACTTC.

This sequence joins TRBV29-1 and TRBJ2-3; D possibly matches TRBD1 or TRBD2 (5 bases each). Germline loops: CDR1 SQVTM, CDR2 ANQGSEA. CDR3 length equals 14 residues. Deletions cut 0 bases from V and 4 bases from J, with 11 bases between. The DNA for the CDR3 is TGCAGCGTTGAAGATTGGGGGAAAGCAGATACGCAGTATTTT. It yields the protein CSVEDWGKADTQYF.

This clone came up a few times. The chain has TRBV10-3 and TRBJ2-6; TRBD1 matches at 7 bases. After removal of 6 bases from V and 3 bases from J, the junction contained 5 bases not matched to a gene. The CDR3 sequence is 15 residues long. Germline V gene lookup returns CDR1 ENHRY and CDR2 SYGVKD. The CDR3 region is CAISLDRVGANVLTF. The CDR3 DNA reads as TGTGCCATCAGCTTAGACAGGGTTGGGGCCAACGTCCTGACTTTC.

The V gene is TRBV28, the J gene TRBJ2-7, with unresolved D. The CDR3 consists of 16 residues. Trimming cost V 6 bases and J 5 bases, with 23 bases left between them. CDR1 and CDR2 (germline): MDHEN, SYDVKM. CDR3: CASSGWASPKDHEQYF. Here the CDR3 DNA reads TGTGCCAGCAGCGGTTGGGCCTCCCCAAAGGACCACGAGCAGTACTTC.

CDR3 coding DNA: TGCAGTGCTCGTGGAAGCACTGAAGCTTTCTTT. This translates into CSARGSTEAFF. The chain employs TRBV20-1 and TRBJ1-1; no definite D call. CDR3 size: 11 residues. The V gene's germline CDR1 is DFQATT and CDR2 SNEGSKA (reference sequence). Trimming took 5 bases from V and 4 from J, leaving 8 bases between them.

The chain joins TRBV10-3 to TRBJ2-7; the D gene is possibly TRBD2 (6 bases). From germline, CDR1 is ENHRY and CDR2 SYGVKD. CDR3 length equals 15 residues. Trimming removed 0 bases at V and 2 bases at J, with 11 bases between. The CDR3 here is CAISESDGGPYEQYF. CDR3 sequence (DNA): TGTGCCATCAGTGAGTCGGACGGAGGGCCCTACGAGCAGTACTTC.

The CDR3 loop reads CASSFAGQLSEQYF. CDR3 DNA sequence: TGTGCCAGCAGCTTCGCGGGACAGCTCTCCGAGCAGTACTTC. The chain has TRBV7-9 and TRBJ2-7; TRBD1 might be the D (7 bases). Trimming took off 3 bases at V and 6 bases at J, with 15 bases between the two ends. The CDR3 totals 14 residues. Germline values: CDR1 SEHNR, CDR2 FQNEAQ (reference sequence). The variable domain in full, with the rest retrieved from reference TRBV7-9 and TRBJ2-7, is DTGVSQNPRHKITKRGQNVTFRCDPISEHNRLYWYRQTLGQGPEFLTYFQNEAQLEKSRLLSDRFSAERPKGSFSTLEIQRTEQGDSAMYLCASSFAGQLSEQYFGPGTRLTVT.

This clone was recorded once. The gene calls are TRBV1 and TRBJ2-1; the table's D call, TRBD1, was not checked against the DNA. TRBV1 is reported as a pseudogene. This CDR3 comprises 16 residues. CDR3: CTSSQEGTGFNNEQFF. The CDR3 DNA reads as TGCACCAGCAGCCAAGAGGGGACAGGATTTAACAATGAGCAGTTCTTC.

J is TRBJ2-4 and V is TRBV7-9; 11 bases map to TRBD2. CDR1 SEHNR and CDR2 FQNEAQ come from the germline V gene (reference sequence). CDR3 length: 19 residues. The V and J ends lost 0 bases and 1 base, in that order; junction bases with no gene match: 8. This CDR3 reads CASSLALAGAQGAKNIQYF. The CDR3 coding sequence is TGTGCCAGCAGCTTAGCACTAGCGGGAGCGCAGGGGGCCAAAAACATTCAGTACTTC.

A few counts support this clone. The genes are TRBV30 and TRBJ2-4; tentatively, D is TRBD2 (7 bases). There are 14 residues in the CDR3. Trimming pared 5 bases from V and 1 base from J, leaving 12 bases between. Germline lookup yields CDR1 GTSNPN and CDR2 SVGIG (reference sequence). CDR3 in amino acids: CAWARGLAKNIQYF. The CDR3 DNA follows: TGTGCCTGGGCGCGGGGGCTTGCCAAAAACATTCAGTACTTC.